The present entry profiles one TCR beta chain with its context. What it binds is not known. Germline V lookup: CDR1 SGHAT, CDR2 FQNNGV. The CDR3 is 14 amino acids. With V trimmed by 5 bases and J by 8 bases, 10 bases remained unmatched. TCRdb's table, derived via immunoSEQ multiplex PCR, lists solely in-frame clones and lacks some. The table includes about 62,000 clones, roughly 76% detected once. Focal radiation plus CTLA-4 blockade with ipilimumab was given to patients with chemo-refractory metastatic non-small-cell lung cancer. This sample is drawn from a study of radiotherapy plus CTLA-4 blockade in lung cancer. Study-level information: Among all patients, about 19% showed objective responses, while roughly 30% had disease control.

Study results and caveats: In blood, after radiotherapy plus ipilimumab, tumor-derived TCR clones expanded. Early clone dynamics of blood T cells, plus interferon-beta, reportedly predicted response best.

This material consisted of peripheral blood, taken from a patient treated with radiotherapy plus ipilimumab. The genes are TRBV11-2 and TRBJ1-2, with 8 bases aligning to TRBD1. This TCR was recovered from a human donor with non-small cell lung cancer who had a complete response to radiotherapy plus ipilimumab. CDR3 DNA: TGTGCCAGCAGCCTGGACAGGGCCGGTTCGGGCTACACCTTC. Its translation: CASSLDRAGSGYTF.